This T cell receptor beta chain originates from a study of early T cells in non-severe SARS-CoV-2 infection. In the study overall: Alpha and beta chains were unpaired, from unsorted whole-blood bulk RNA.

Individual cDNA molecules were tagged with unique molecular identifiers. TCRdb called the 5' RACE reads again in MiXCR, with one record for every CDR3 protein. The sample lists 90,000 to 130,000 distinct CDR3 sequences, roughly 12% occurring once. About this clonotype: What it binds is unknown.

The CDR3 contains 13 residues. V dropped 0 bases and J dropped 8 bases, with 11 bases sitting between them. Germline values: CDR1 SGHRS, CDR2 YFSETQ. Study-level points and caveats: Sequences matched to VDJdb favored anti-spike CD8 responses, while private and CD4 specificities were missed.

Sequenced material: whole blood, taken at baseline. This clonotype was obtained from an adult who was a healthcare worker with PCR-confirmed SARS-CoV-2 infection or an uninfected control (not recorded which). V usage is TRBV5-1 and J usage is TRBJ1-2; D is uncertain. The CDR3 spells CASSLETARGYTF. DNA of the CDR3: TGCGCCAGCAGCTTGGAAACAGCTCGCGGCTACACCTTC.